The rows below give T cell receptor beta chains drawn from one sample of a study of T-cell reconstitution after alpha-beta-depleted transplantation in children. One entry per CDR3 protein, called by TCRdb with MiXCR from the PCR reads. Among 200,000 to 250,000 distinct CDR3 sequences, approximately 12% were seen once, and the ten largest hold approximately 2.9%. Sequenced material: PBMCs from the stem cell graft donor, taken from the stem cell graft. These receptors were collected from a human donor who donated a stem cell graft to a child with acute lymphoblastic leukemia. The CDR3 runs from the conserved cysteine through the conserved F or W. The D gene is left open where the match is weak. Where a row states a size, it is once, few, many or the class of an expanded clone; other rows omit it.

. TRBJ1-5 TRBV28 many CASSSTNLNQPQHF TGTGCCAGCAGTTCGACAAATCTTAATCAGCCCCAGCATTTT
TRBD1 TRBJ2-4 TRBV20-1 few CSAPGQGAVQYF TGCAGTGCTCCCGGACAGGGAGCTGTTCAGTACTTC
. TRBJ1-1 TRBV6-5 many CASSYSRGEAFF TGTGCCAGCAGTTACTCGAGAGGTGAAGCTTTCTTT
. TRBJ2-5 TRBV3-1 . CASSQQLPRGRETQYF TGTGCCTCCTCCCAACAGCTCCCTCGGGGAAGGGAGACCCAGTACTTC
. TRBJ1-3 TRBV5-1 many CASSLEGGSGNTIYF TGCGCCAGCAGCTTGGAAGGGGGGTCCGGAAACACCATATATTTT
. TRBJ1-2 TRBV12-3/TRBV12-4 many CASSPLTAYGYTF TGTGCCAGCAGTCCACTGACAGCCTATGGCTACACCTTC
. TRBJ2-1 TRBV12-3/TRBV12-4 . CASSVWGRGSYNEQFF TGTGCCAGCAGTGTATGGGGGCGGGGGTCCTACAATGAGCAGTTCTTC
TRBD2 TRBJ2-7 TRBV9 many CASSAGGSYEQYF TGTGCCAGCAGCGCGGGGGGCTCCTACGAGCAGTACTTC
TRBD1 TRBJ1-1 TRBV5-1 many CASSFPNRGNTEAFF TGCGCCAGCAGCTTTCCCAACAGGGGGAACACTGAAGCTTTCTTT
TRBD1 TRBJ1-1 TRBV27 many CASSSQGWLDTEAFF TGTGCCAGCAGTTCACAGGGGTGGTTGGACACTGAAGCTTTCTTT
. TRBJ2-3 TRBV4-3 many CASSQDGTGISTDTQYF TGCGCCAGCAGCCAAGACGGCACGGGGATTAGCACAGATACGCAGTATTTT
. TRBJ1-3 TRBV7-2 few CASSPQGSGNTIYF TGTGCCAGCAGCCCACAGGGCTCTGGAAACACCATATATTTT
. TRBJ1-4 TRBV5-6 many CASSRKYGAEKLFF TGTGCCAGCAGCCGCAAGTACGGGGCGGAAAAACTGTTTTTT
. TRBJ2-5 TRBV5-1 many CASSLVGTQGRETQYF TGCGCCAGCAGCTTGGTTGGCACACAGGGTAGAGAGACCCAGTACTTC
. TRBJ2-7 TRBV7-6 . CASSTRTDPYEQYF TGTGCCAGCAGCACCCGGACGGATCCCTACGAGCAGTACTTC
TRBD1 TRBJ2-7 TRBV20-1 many CSIYRDRSHEQYF TGCAGCATATACCGGGACAGGTCCCACGAGCAGTACTTC
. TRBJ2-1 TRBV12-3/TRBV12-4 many CASSAGGGEQFF TGTGCCAGCAGTGCTGGGGGAGGTGAGCAGTTCTTC
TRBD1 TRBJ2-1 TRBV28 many CASSLDRDEQFF TGTGCCAGCAGTTTAGACAGGGATGAGCAGTTCTTC
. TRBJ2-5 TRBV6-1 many CASRPSGVQETQYF TGTGCCAGCAGGCCTTCAGGGGTCCAAGAGACCCAGTACTTC
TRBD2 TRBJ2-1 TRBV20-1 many CSASEAGGSSSYNEQFF TGCAGTGCTAGTGAAGCGGGGGGCTCGAGCTCCTACAATGAGCAGTTCTTC
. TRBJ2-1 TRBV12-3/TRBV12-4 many CASSLGGYSSYNEQFF TGTGCCAGCAGTTTGGGAGGTTATAGCTCCTACAATGAGCAGTTCTTC
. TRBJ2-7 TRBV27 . CASSISGTDSYEQYF TGTGCCAGCAGTATCTCGGGGACTGACTCCTACGAGCAGTACTTC
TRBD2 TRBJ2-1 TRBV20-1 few CSVDTSASGRAISNEQFF TGCAGTGTCGACACCTCGGCTAGCGGGAGGGCAATATCAAATGAGCAGTTCTTC
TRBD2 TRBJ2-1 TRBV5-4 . CASSLGGGAIDEQFF TGTGCCAGCAGCTTGGGCGGGGGGGCCATCGATGAGCAGTTCTTC
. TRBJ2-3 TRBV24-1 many CATSFPGRADTQYF TGTGCCACCAGTTTCCCAGGTAGGGCAGATACGCAGTATTTT
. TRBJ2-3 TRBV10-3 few CAISDGSSGDTQYF TGTGCCATCAGCGACGGGAGCAGTGGAGATACGCAGTATTTT
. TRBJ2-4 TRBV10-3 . CAISDQAPGVAKNIQYF TGTGCCATCAGTGACCAGGCGCCGGGGGTAGCCAAAAACATTCAGTACTTC
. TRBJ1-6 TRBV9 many CASSGDRDPPNSPLHF TGTGCCAGCAGCGGAGACCGGGACCCTCCTAATTCACCCCTCCACTTT
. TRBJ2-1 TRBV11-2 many CASSLDSRYNEQFF TGTGCCAGCAGCTTAGATTCACGATACAATGAGCAGTTCTTC
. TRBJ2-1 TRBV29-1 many CSVEADSPGEQFF TGCAGCGTTGAGGCCGACAGTCCGGGTGAGCAGTTCTTC
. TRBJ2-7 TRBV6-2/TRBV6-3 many CASSWDDTLSYEQYF TGTGCCAGCAGTTGGGATGACACCCTGAGCTACGAGCAGTACTTC
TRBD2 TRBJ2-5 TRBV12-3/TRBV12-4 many CASSSPGLAEQETQYF TGTGCCAGCAGTTCCCCGGGACTAGCAGAACAAGAGACCCAGTACTTC
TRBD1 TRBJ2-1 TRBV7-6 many CASSLVAGGSYNEQFF TGTGCCAGCAGCCTCGTAGCAGGGGGCTCCTACAATGAGCAGTTCTTC
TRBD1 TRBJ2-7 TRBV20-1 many CSARGDRGGEQYF TGCAGTGCACGTGGGGACAGGGGAGGCGAGCAGTACTTC
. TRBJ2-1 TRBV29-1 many CSVALQQIYNEQFF TGCAGCGTTGCTCTCCAGCAGATTTACAATGAGCAGTTCTTC
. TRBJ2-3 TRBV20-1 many CSAPDDRGSTDTQYF TGCAGTGCACCAGACGATCGGGGCAGCACAGATACGCAGTATTTT
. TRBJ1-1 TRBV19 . CACSYRNTEAFF TGTGCCTGTAGTTACAGAAACACTGAAGCTTTCTTT
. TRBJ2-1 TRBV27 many CASSLRHVQSGYNEQFF TGTGCCAGCAGTTTGCGGCATGTTCAATCGGGCTACAATGAGCAGTTCTTC
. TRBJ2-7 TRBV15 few CATSRDQGPGEQYF TGTGCCACCAGCAGAGATCAGGGTCCAGGCGAGCAGTACTTC
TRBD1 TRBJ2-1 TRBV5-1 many CASSFGTGFDNEQFF TGCGCCAGCAGCTTCGGGACAGGGTTCGACAATGAGCAGTTCTTC
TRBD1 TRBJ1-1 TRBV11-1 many CASSYSQGLMNTEAFF TGTGCCAGCAGCTACTCACAGGGGCTCATGAACACTGAAGCTTTCTTT
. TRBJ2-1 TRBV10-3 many CAISGVNEQFF TGTGCCATCAGTGGAGTCAATGAGCAGTTCTTC
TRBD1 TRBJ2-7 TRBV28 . CATLLSRRGREQYF TGTGCCACCCTACTATCGAGAAGGGGGCGGGAGCAGTACTTC
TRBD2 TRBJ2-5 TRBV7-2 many CASSLAGVKTAGTQYF TGTGCCAGCAGCTTGGCGGGGGTAAAAACTGCTGGGACCCAGTACTTC
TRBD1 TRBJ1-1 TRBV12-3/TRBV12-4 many CASSWTGSAEAFF TGTGCCAGCAGTTGGACAGGGTCCGCTGAAGCTTTCTTT
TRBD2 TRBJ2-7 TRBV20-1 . CSASTSGRPDEQYF TGCAGTGCTTCCACTAGCGGGAGACCAGACGAGCAGTACTTC
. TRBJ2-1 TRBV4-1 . CASSHPGRGYNEQFF TGCGCCAGCAGCCATCCGGGACGCGGCTATAATGAGCAGTTCTTC
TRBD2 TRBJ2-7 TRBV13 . CASSLGTSGRYEQYF TGTGCCAGCAGCTTAGGGACTAGCGGCCGATATGAGCAGTACTTC
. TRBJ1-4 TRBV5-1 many CASSLEGSPGRWEKLFF TGCGCCAGCAGCTTGGAAGGGTCTCCTGGTCGTTGGGAAAAACTGTTTTTT
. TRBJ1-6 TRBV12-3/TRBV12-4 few CASSPLLDSPLHF TGTGCCAGCAGCCCGTTACTCGATTCACCCCTCCACTTT
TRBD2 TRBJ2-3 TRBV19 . CASSTGTSGSRDTQYF TGTGCCAGTAGTACCGGGACTAGCGGGAGTCGCGATACGCAGTATTTT
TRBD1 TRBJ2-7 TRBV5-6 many CASSYGQGRSEQYF TGTGCCAGCAGCTACGGACAGGGTCGGTCCGAGCAGTACTTC
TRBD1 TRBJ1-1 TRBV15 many CATSSRTGGSEAFF TGTGCCACCAGCAGCCGGACAGGGGGCTCTGAAGCTTTCTTT
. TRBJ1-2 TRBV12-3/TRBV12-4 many CASSRLTERDNYGYTF TGTGCCAGCAGCCGATTGACAGAACGAGATAACTATGGCTACACCTTC